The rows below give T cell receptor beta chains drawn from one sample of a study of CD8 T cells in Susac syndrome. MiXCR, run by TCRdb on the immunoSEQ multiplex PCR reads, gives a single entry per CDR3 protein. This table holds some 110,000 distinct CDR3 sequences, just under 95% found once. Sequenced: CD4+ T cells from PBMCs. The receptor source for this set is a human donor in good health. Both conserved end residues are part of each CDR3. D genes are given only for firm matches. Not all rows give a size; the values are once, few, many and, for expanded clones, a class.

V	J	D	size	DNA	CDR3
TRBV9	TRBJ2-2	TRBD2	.	TGTGCCAGCTCAGAGCGGGAGTACACCGGGGAGCTGTTTTTT	CASSEREYTGELFF
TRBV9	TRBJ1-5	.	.	TGTGCCAGCAGTGGCCCTTATAGCAATCAGCCCCAGCATTTT	CASSGPYSNQPQHF
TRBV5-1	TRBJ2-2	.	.	TGCGCCAGCAGCTTGGGGGTCAGTAAGAACACCGGGGAGCTGTTTTTT	CASSLGVSKNTGELFF
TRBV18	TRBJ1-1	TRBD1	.	TGTGCCAGCTCACCACCGACAGGGAGGGCGAACGCTGAAGCTTTCTTT	CASSPPTGRANAEAFF
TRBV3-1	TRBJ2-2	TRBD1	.	TGTGCCAGCAGCCAAGTCGCCCCCGGGACAGGGGGTGCCACCGGGGAGCTGTTTTTT	CASSQVAPGTGGATGELFF
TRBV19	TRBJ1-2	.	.	TGTGCCAGTACTAAGGGGGGGCAGGTCTATGGCTACACCTTC	CASTKGGQVYGYTF
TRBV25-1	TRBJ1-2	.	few	TGTGCCAGCAGGGTATCGGGGAACTATGGCTACACCTTC	CASRVSGNYGYTF
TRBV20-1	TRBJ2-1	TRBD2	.	TGCAGTGCTAGAGATCCTAGCGGGAGTGGCAATGAGCAGTTCTTC	CSARDPSGSGNEQFF
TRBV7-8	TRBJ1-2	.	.	TGTGCCAGCAGCTCTTACAGGGTTTTGAACCTCCCATTCGAATATGGCTACACCTTC	CASSSYRVLNLPFEYGYTF
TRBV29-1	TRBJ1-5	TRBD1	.	TGCAGCGCCCTCAAGGACAGGAATCAGCCCCAGCATTTT	CSALKDRNQPQHF
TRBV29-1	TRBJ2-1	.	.	TGCAGCGTTGTTCAGCGCCCGACGTACAATGAGCAGTTCTTC	CSVVQRPTYNEQFF
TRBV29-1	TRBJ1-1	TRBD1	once	TGCAGCGTTAATTTTGGGACAGGGGGGGGGTTGGTGAACACTGAAGCTTTCTTT	CSVNFGTGGGLVNTEAFF
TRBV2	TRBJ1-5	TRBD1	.	TGTGCCAGCAGTGAGACGGGACAGGGCAATCAGCCCCAGCATTTT	CASSETGQGNQPQHF
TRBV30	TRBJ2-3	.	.	TGTGCCTGGAGTGTACTAGGGGAAGATACGCAGTATTTT	CAWSVLGEDTQYF
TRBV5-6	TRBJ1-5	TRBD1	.	TGTGCCAGCAGCCAGGGGACAGGGGGCAGCCAGCCCCAGCATTTT	CASSQGTGGSQPQHF
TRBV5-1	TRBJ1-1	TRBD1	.	TGCGCCAGCAGCTTGAACAGGGGGTCCGTCACTGAAGCTTTCTTT	CASSLNRGSVTEAFF
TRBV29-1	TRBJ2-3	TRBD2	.	TGCAGCGTCCTCAAGGGAGGGACGAGGGATACGCAGTATTTT	CSVLKGGTRDTQYF
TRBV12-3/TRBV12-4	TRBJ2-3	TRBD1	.	TGTGCCAGCAGTTTACCCGGACAGGCCCCAGATACGCAGTATTTT	CASSLPGQAPDTQYF
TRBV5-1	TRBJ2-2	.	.	TGCGCCAGCAGCTTTGGTAGCGTCGACACCGGGGAGCTGTTTTTT	CASSFGSVDTGELFF
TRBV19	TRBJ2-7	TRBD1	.	TGTGCCAGTAGTACGGGACAGGGGTTAGGCTACGAGCAGTACTTC	CASSTGQGLGYEQYF
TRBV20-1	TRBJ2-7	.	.	TGCAGTGCAACCACTAGAGGGAAGTCCTACGAGCAGTACTTC	CSATTRGKSYEQYF
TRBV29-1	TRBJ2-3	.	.	TGCAGCGTTGGTAACCGCAGCGGGAGCACAGATACGCAGTATTTT	CSVGNRSGSTDTQYF
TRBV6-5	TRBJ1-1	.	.	TGTGCCAGCAGTCGCGAGGAGGATAACACTGAAGCTTTCTTT	CASSREEDNTEAFF
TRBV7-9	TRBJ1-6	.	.	TGTGCCAGCAGCTTCTCAGCGGCCTCTAATTCACCCCTCCACTTT	CASSFSAASNSPLHF
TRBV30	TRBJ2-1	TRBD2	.	TGTGCCTGGAGTCGGGGGGTCCGGGGTGAGCAGTTCTTC	CAWSRGVRGEQFF
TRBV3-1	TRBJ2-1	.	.	TGTGCCAGCAGCCACGAGGGCCCCCACAATGAGCAGTTCTTC	CASSHEGPHNEQFF
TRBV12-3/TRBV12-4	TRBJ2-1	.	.	TGTGCCAGCACGAAATCCAATGAGCAGTTCTTC	CASTKSNEQFF
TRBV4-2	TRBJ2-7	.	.	TGTGCCAGCAGCCAAGGAACACAGTCCACCTACGAGCAGTACTTC	CASSQGTQSTYEQYF
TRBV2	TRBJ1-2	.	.	TGTGCCGGTAACCCCGTGACCGTTCTGAGCTATGGCTACACCTTC	CAGNPVTVLSYGYTF